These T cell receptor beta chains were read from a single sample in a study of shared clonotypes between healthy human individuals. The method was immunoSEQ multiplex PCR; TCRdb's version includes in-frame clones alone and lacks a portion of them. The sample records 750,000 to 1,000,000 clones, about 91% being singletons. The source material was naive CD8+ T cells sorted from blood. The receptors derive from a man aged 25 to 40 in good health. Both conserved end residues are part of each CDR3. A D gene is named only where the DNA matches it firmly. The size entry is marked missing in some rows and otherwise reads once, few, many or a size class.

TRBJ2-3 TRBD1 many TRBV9 CASSARLGQGTDTQYF TGTGCCAGCAGCGCCCGACTCGGACAGGGAACAGATACGCAGTATTTT
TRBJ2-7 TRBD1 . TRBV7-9 CASSWGQKSDFEQYF TGTGCCAGCAGCTGGGGACAGAAATCCGACTTCGAGCAGTACTTC
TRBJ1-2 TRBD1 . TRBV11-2 CASRYLGQGDGYTF TGTGCCAGCAGATATCTTGGACAGGGAGATGGCTACACCTTC
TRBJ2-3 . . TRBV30 CAWSGAVTDTQYF TGTGCCTGGAGTGGAGCGGTCACAGATACGCAGTATTTT
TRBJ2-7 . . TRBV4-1 CASSQDADEQYF TGCGCCAGCAGCCAAGATGCAGACGAGCAGTACTTC
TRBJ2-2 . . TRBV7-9 CASSLVGARELFF TGTGCCAGCAGCTTAGTGGGTGCACGGGAGCTGTTTTTT
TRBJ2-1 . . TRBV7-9 CASSSWAVENNEQFF TGTGCCAGCAGCTCCTGGGCGGTTGAGAACAATGAGCAGTTCTTC
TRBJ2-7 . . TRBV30 CAWTGNPPYEQYF TGTGCCTGGACAGGGAATCCCCCCTACGAGCAGTACTTC
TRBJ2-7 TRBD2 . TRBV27 CASKASGGNSYEQYF TGTGCCAGCAAAGCCAGCGGGGGTAACTCCTACGAGCAGTACTTC
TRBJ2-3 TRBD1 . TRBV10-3 CAISESDRASTDTQYF TGTGCCATCAGTGAGTCGGACAGGGCTAGCACAGATACGCAGTATTTT
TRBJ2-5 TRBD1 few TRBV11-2 CASSLWTGETQYF TGTGCCAGCAGCTTATGGACAGGAGAGACCCAGTACTTC
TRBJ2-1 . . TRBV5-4 CAILVRGNEQFF TGTGCCATCCTCGTTAGGGGCAATGAGCAGTTCTTC
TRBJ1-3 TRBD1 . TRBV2 CASRAGQGAGNTIYF TGTGCCAGCAGGGCAGGACAGGGGGCTGGAAACACCATATATTTT
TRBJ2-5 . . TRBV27 CASSLDRNQETQYF TGTGCCAGCAGTCTCGACAGGAACCAAGAGACCCAGTACTTC
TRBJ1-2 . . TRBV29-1 CSVEGRGDGYTF TGCAGCGTTGAGGGCAGGGGCGATGGCTACACCTTC
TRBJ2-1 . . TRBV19 CASSPSSSYNEQFF TGTGCCAGTAGTCCCTCCAGCTCCTACAATGAGCAGTTCTTC
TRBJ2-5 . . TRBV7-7 CASSLDPGLGETQYF TGTGCTAGCAGCTTAGACCCCGGCCTGGGGGAGACCCAGTACTTC
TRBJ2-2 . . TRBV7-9 CASSTAGTLDTGELFF TGTGCCAGCAGCACAGCCGGGACACTTGACACCGGGGAGCTGTTTTTT
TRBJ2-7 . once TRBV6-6 CASSHLDTSYEQYF TGTGCCAGCAGCCATTTGGACACCTCCTACGAGCAGTACTTC
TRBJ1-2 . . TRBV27 CASSLSPSGDYGYTF TGTGCCAGCAGTTTGTCCCCATCCGGGGATTATGGCTACACCTTC
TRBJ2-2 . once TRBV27 CASSSYEGDGELFF TGTGCCAGCAGTTCATACGAGGGTGACGGGGAGCTGTTTTTT
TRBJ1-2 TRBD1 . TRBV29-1 CSVEEAGTGTQNYGYTF TGCAGCGTTGAAGAAGCCGGGACAGGGACCCAAAACTATGGCTACACCTTC
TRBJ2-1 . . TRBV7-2 CASSSSLGMSSYNEQFF TGTGCCAGCAGCTCCAGCTTGGGAATGAGCTCCTACAATGAGCAGTTCTTC
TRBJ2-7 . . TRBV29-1 CSVEGTDTYEQYF TGCAGCGTTGAAGGTACCGATACCTACGAGCAGTACTTC
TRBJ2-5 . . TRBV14 CASSRDTAPLVAQYF TGTGCCAGCAGCAGGGACACAGCGCCGCTGGTGGCCCAGTACTTC
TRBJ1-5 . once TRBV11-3 CASSLGQGPSNQPQHF TGTGCCAGCAGCTTAGGGCAGGGGCCTAGCAATCAGCCCCAGCATTTT
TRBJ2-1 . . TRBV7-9 CASSIGPGLGDNEQFF TGTGCCAGCAGCATCGGCCCGGGACTCGGAGACAATGAGCAGTTCTTC
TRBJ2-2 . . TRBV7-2 CASSLALILTNTGELFF TGTGCCAGCAGCTTAGCGCTTATTCTTACGAACACCGGGGAGCTGTTTTTT
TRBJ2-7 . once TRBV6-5 CASSYPGKDEQYF TGTGCCAGCAGTTACCCAGGGAAGGACGAGCAGTACTTC
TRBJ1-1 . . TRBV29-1 CSVSGDSEAFF TGCAGCGTTTCAGGGGACTCTGAAGCTTTCTTT
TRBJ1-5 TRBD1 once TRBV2 CASSVGQGLPPQHF TGTGCCAGCAGTGTGGGACAGGGGCTTCCGCCCCAGCATTTT
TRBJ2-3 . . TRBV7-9 CASSSGLTSTDTQYF TGTGCCAGCAGCTCCGGTCTAACTAGCACAGATACGCAGTATTTT
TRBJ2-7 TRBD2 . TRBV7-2 CASSRTSGSSYEQYF TGTGCCAGCAGTAGGACTAGCGGAAGCTCCTACGAGCAGTACTTC
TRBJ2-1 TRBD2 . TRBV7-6 CASSSRTSGSYNEQFF TGTGCCAGCAGCTCGAGAACTAGCGGGAGCTACAATGAGCAGTTCTTC
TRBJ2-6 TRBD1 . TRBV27 CASSLYPGQTSSGANVLTF TGTGCCAGCAGTTTATATCCGGGACAGACGAGCTCTGGGGCCAACGTCCTGACTTTC
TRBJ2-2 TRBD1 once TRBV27 CASRLRGQGIGELFF TGTGCCAGCAGACTCCGCGGACAGGGGATCGGGGAGCTGTTTTTT
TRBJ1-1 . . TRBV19 CASNMGPGHTEAFF TGTGCCAGTAACATGGGACCTGGACACACTGAAGCTTTCTTT
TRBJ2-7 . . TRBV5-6 CASSSLSGSYEQYF TGTGCCAGCAGCTCCCTATCGGGTAGTTACGAGCAGTACTTC
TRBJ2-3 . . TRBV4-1 CASSQDQGPTDTQYF TGCGCCAGCAGCCAAGATCAGGGGCCCACAGATACGCAGTATTTT
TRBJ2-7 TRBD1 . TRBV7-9 CASSLLTGTNEQYF TGTGCCAGCAGCTTATTGACAGGGACCAACGAGCAGTACTTC
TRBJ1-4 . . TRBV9 CASSVGISGTNEKLFF TGTGCCAGCAGCGTAGGAATATCGGGAACTAATGAAAAACTGTTTTTT
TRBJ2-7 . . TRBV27 CASSLGIGEQYF TGTGCCAGCAGTTTAGGAATAGGCGAACAGTACTTC
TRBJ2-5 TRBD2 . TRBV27 CASSLLGGGETQYF TGTGCCAGCAGTTTATTAGGCGGGGGAGAGACCCAGTACTTC
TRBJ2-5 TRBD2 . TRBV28 CASSFPASGGKETQYF TGTGCCAGCAGTTTTCCGGCTAGCGGGGGAAAAGAGACCCAGTACTTC
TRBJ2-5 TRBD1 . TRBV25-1 CATRGQIQKTQYF TGTGCCACCAGGGGACAGATACAGAAGACCCAGTACTTC
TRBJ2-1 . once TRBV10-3 CAISDLDTHSYNEQFF TGTGCCATCAGTGACCTGGACACCCATTCCTACAATGAGCAGTTCTTC
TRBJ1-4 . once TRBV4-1 CASSQDLGGGDEKLFF TGCGCCAGCAGCCAAGATCTGGGGGGCGGGGATGAAAAACTGTTTTTT
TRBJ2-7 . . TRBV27 CASSFSGSYEQYF TGTGCCAGCAGTTTCTCAGGCTCCTACGAGCAGTACTTC
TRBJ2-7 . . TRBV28 CASSTRAYEQYF TGTGCCAGCAGTACGAGAGCCTACGAGCAGTACTTC
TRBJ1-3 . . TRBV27 CASSLEGGNGNTIYF TGTGCCAGCAGTTTAGAAGGCGGGAACGGAAACACCATATATTTT
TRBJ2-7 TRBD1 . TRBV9 CASSANRGEQYF TGTGCCAGCAGCGCCAACAGGGGCGAGCAGTACTTC
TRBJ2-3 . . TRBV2 CASSPTADTQYF TGTGCCAGCAGCCCGACCGCAGATACGCAGTATTTT